The 20 T cell receptor beta chains in this list originate from one sample, sequenced in a study of cytomegalovirus exposure and HLA in healthy donors. In the PCR, 60 Vbeta and 13 Jbeta primers were used. Measured with immunoSEQ multiplex PCR; TCRdb has only the in-frame clones, and not every one. Of 85,000 to 130,000 clones in the sample, roughly 80% were seen once. Sequencing was done on a sample of PBMCs. These TCRs come from a man aged 40-50 years in good health and CMV-seronegative.

The chain carries TRBV5-6 and TRBJ1-2; unclear D gene. Germline V gene sequence: CDR1 SGHDT, CDR2 YYEEEE. The CDR3 loop spans 12 amino acids. V dropped 3 bases and J dropped 12 bases, with 15 bases sitting between them. The CDR3 reads CASSYGGLGNTF. The CDR3 DNA follows: TGTGCCAGCAGCTATGGCGGGCTAGGGAACACCTTC.

In regard to this clone: Other DNA variants within this sample encode the same CDR3. This chain links TRBV5-1 with TRBJ2-3; 8 bases are a match to TRBD2. The V gene end was trimmed by 2 bases and the J gene end by 2 bases; junction bases not matched to a gene: 4. Germline values: CDR1 SGHRS, CDR2 YFSETQ. This CDR3 comprises 15 residues. As DNA, the CDR3 is TGCGCCAGCAGCTTCGGGGGGGCCTCCACAGATACGCAGTATTTT. As protein: CASSFGGASTDTQYF.

This clone has just a few counts. V and J are TRBV29-1 and TRBJ2-5; the match to TRBD1 covers 7 bases. V shed 3 bases and J 5 bases; nucleotides not matched to a gene: 6. Germline V gene data show CDR1 as SQVTM and CDR2 as ANQGSEA. This CDR3 contains 13 residues. The CDR3 DNA reads as TGCAGCGTTGATAGGGGGCGTAAGGAGACCCAGTACTTC. Amino acid sequence: CSVDRGRKETQYF.

The CDR3 loop is CASSPSVTRHEKLFF. The CDR3 bases are TGTGCCAGCTCACCATCGGTTACTCGTCATGAAAAACTGTTTTTT. The chain couples TRBV18 to TRBJ1-4; D unclear. The CDR3 is made up of 15 amino acids. Trimming shortened V by 2 bases and J by 6 bases, and 13 bases separated the two germline ends. CDR1 is KGHSH and CDR2 is LQKENI in the germline V gene.

The chain is built from TRBV9 and TRBJ2-7; D is possibly TRBD2 (6 bases). Trimming took off 0 bases at V and 3 bases at J, with 13 bases between the two ends. The CDR3 extends over 15 amino acids. CDR1 and CDR2 (germline): SGDLS, YYNGEE. CDR3 DNA: TGTGCCAGCAGCGTAGCCGCGGGGAGGCTCTACGAGCAGTACTTC. This codes for CASSVAAGRLYEQYF.

J is TRBJ2-1 and V is TRBV27; TRBD2 agrees at 8 bases. Germline CDR1 reads MNHEY; CDR2 reads SMNVEV (reference sequence). V was pared by 3 bases and J by 4 bases, with 8 bases of the junction left unmatched. There are 16 residues in the CDR3. DNA for the CDR3: TGTGCCAGCAGTTTTCGTGCTAGCGGGTCATACAATGAGCAGTTCTTC. Its protein product is CASSFRASGSYNEQFF.

V is TRBV11-3 and J is TRBJ2-5; TRBD2 matches 7 bases. The ends lost 6 bases at V and 5 bases at J; junction bases unmatched: 6. This CDR3 has 13 amino acids. Germline-derived CDR1 and CDR2 are SGHNT and YENEEA. As DNA, the CDR3 is TGTGCCAGCAGTTCGGGGGGAGGGGAGACCCAGTACTTC. This encodes CASSSGGGETQYF.

CDR3 nucleotide sequence: TGTGCCAGCAGCCATATAGCGGGGGGTCTCACCGGGGAGCTGTTTTTT. Its translation is CASSHIAGGLTGELFF. The genes are TRBV4-2 and TRBJ2-2, with 10 bases fitting TRBD2. The CDR3 has 16 residues. CDR1 is LGHNA and CDR2 is YNFKEQ in the germline V gene. V was clipped by 3 bases and J by 4 bases; unmatched bases: 5.

This rearrangement joins TRBV28 to TRBJ1-2; possible D gene TRBD1, 6 bases. CDR3 length: 15 residues. V was pared by 3 bases and J by 5 bases, with 16 bases between. Germline V lookup: CDR1 MDHEN, CDR2 SYDVKM. CDR3: CASSFRPYRVYGYTF. CDR3 nucleotide sequence: TGTGCCAGCAGTTTTCGCCCTTACAGGGTTTATGGCTACACCTTC.

V usage is TRBV9 and J usage is TRBJ1-1, with D possibly matching TRBD1 (5 bases). Germline V lookup: CDR1 SGDLS, CDR2 YYNGEE. V gave up 4 bases and J gave up 11 bases, with 15 bases separating them. This CDR3 contains 12 residues. The CDR3 coding sequence is TGTGCCAGCAGCCCCGGAGGGGTACCTGCTTTCTTT. This encodes CASSPGGVPAFF.

The chain carries TRBV5-5 and TRBJ2-2; 8 bases map to TRBD1. With V trimmed by 5 bases and J by 4 bases, 10 bases remained unmatched. This CDR3 has 16 residues. Germline CDR1 is SGHKS and CDR2 is YYEKEE (reference sequence). CDR3 in amino acids: CASRPPGQVSTGELFF. The CDR3 region has the DNA TGTGCCAGCAGACCGCCGGGACAGGTATCCACCGGGGAGCTGTTTTTT.

The CDR3 sequence: CASSIGNSQYQPQHF. DNA of the CDR3: TGTGCCAGTAGTATTGGTAACAGTCAGTATCAGCCCCAGCATTTT. This sequence joins TRBV19 and TRBJ1-5; D call uncertain. Trimming removed 3 bases at V and 5 bases at J, with 14 bases between. Per germline, CDR1 LNHDA and CDR2 SQIVND (reference sequence). CDR3 length: 15 amino acids. Full variable domain (remainder filled in from reference TRBV19 and TRBJ1-5): DGGITQSPKYLFRKEGQNVTLSCEQNLNHDAMYWYRQDPGQGLRLIYYSQIVNDFQKGDIAEGYSVSREKKESFPLTVTSAQKNPTAFYLCASSIGNSQYQPQHFGDGTRLSIL.

The V and J genes are TRBV15 and TRBJ2-1; TRBD1 agrees at 8 bases. Germline loops: CDR1 LNHNV, CDR2 YYDKDF (reference sequence). This CDR3 spans 14 amino acids. V lost 5 bases to trimming and J lost 4 bases; unmatched junction nucleotides: 4. CDR3 sequence (DNA): TGTGCCACCAGCCCGGGACAGGAATACAATGAGCAGTTCTTC. It is translated as CATSPGQEYNEQFF.

This clone was picked up one time. This chain uses TRBV7-2 with TRBJ1-1; D gene unclear. V was trimmed by 4 bases and J by 6 bases, leaving 12 bases between them. Per the germline V gene, CDR1 is SGHTA and CDR2 is FQGNSA. The CDR3 extends over 13 amino acids. The CDR3 loop reads CASSSLEWAEAFF. The CDR3 DNA reads as TGTGCCAGCAGCTCCTTGGAGTGGGCTGAAGCTTTCTTT.

The chain couples TRBV19 to TRBJ1-1, with a possible D match to TRBD1 (6 bases). This CDR3 contains 12 residues. V was pared by 6 bases and J by 3 bases, with 8 bases between. Germline V gives CDR1 LNHDA, CDR2 SQIVND (reference sequence). CDR3 DNA sequence: TGTGCCAGTAGAGCAGGGGACACTGAAGCTTTCTTT. Amino acid sequence: CASRAGDTEAFF. Full variable domain (remainder filled in from reference TRBV19 and TRBJ1-1): DGGITQSPKYLFRKEGQNVTLSCEQNLNHDAMYWYRQDPGQGLRLIYYSQIVNDFQKGDIAEGYSVSREKKESFPLTVTSAQKNPTAFYLCASRAGDTEAFFGQGTRLTVV.

J is TRBJ2-7 and V is TRBV19; D possibly corresponds to TRBD1 (6 bases). Germline V CDR1 and CDR2: LNHDA, SQIVND (reference sequence). The ends were cut back, 5 bases at V and 4 bases at J, with 18 bases in the middle. The CDR3 sequence is 15 residues long. CDR3 loop: CASSRTNREGYEQYF. CDR3 nucleotides: TGTGCCAGTAGTCGGACCAACAGGGAAGGTTACGAGCAGTACTTC.

V and J are TRBV27 and TRBJ1-2; D unclear. The CDR3 sequence is 13 residues long. V dropped 3 bases and J dropped 6 bases, with 11 bases sitting between them. The V gene's germline CDR1 is MNHEY and CDR2 SMNVEV (reference sequence). The CDR3 here is CASSFREGDGYTF. The DNA of the CDR3 is TGTGCCAGCAGTTTCAGAGAGGGAGATGGCTACACCTTC.

The rearrangement uses TRBV6-5 and TRBJ1-2; 9 bases are shared with TRBD1. V lost 0 bases and J lost 3; bases outside the gene matches: 2. Germline V lookup: CDR1 MNHEY, CDR2 SVGAGI. CDR3 length: 15 amino acids. The CDR3 coding sequence is TGTGCCAGCAGTTACTCACAGGGGGCCTACTATGGCTACACCTTC. Protein sequence: CASSYSQGAYYGYTF.

The rearrangement joins TRBV10-2 to TRBJ2-1; 11 bases are a match to TRBD2. J gave up 15 bases and V 0 bases, and 4 bases lay outside the gene matches. This CDR3 contains 13 residues. In germline, CDR1 is WSHSY, CDR2 SAAADI. The CDR3 DNA is TGCGCCAGCAGTGAGTCAACTAGCGGGGGACGGTTCTTC. It is translated as CASSESTSGGRFF.

This clone was counted only a few times. The chain carries TRBV4-2 and TRBJ2-7; possible D gene TRBD1, 6 bases. V lost 0 bases to trimming and J lost 0 bases, with 18 bases between them. This CDR3 is built from 18 residues. Germline loops: CDR1 LGHNA, CDR2 YNFKEQ. CDR3 in DNA: TGTGCCAGCAGCCAAGAGGTTGGAGGACAGTGGGGCTCCTACGAGCAGTACTTC. This gives the protein CASSQEVGGQWGSYEQYF.